The present TCR beta chain was sequenced within a study of cytomegalovirus exposure and HLA in healthy donors. Study-level points and caveats: One later analysis reportedly identified an Asian-associated ancestry cluster that showed fewer N-insertions than the roughly 700-donor mean.

The PCR used 60 Vbeta and 13 Jbeta primers. Repertoires were generated with immunoSEQ multiplex PCR, while TCRdb's copy carries only in-frame clones and drops some. The sample includes approximately 140,000 clones, approximately 78% of them seen just once. The table lists this clone with a few counts. Its cognate antigen is unknown. With 2 bases removed from V and 2 bases from J, the gap between germline ends came to 12 bases. The CDR3 spans 15 residues. Germline values: CDR1 SGHTA, CDR2 FQGTGA. The chain carries TRBV7-3 and TRBJ2-5; D is perhaps TRBD1 (7 bases). This clonotype was sampled from a woman aged 40-49 years in good health and CMV-seropositive. The source material was PBMCs. In DNA form, the CDR3 reads TGTGCCAGCAGCTTAGCGGGACAGCTTCAAGAGACCCAGTACTTC. It yields the protein CASSLAGQLQETQYF.